Reported below is one TCR beta chain. Its specificity is unknown. Donors likely had unrecorded immune exposures despite being nominally healthy when sampled. Trimming shortened V by 3 bases and J by 2 bases, and 5 bases separated the two germline ends. The germline gives CDR1 GTSNPN, CDR2 SVGIG (reference sequence). This CDR3 has 11 residues. The source of the sample is a study of cytomegalovirus exposure and HLA in healthy donors. Study-level results: As was reported, the classifier diagnosed cytomegalovirus status with high specificity and sensitivity. When the data were analyzed later, several of the most significant clusters appeared to be linked to common viral pathogens.

The PCR contained 60 Vbeta and 13 Jbeta primers. Profiling relied on immunoSEQ multiplex PCR, and the TCRdb table lists in-frame clones only, not all of them. The profile shows over 150,000 clones, approximately 80% of them singletons. The sample consisted of PBMCs. The V gene is TRBV30, the J gene TRBJ2-7; D unclear. This clonotype was sampled from a young man in good health and CMV-seropositive. CDR3 DNA: TGTGCCTGGAGCGTTACCTACGAGCAGTACTTC. Translated: CAWSVTYEQYF.